This is a list of T cell receptor beta chains from one sample in a study of Graves' ophthalmopathy and Graves' hyperthyroidism. A single record per CDR3 protein comes from TCRdb applying MiXCR to the multiplex PCR reads. The sample holds under 800,000 distinct CDR3 sequences, 22% seen once. Sequences were obtained from peripheral blood. Receptors were obtained from a woman aged 18-29 years with stable Graves' hyperthyroidism. Some clones in this sample may be carry-over from other donors' samples. CDR3s include the opening cysteine and the closing phenylalanine or tryptophan. D genes are given only for firm matches. Size is omitted from some rows. Given values are once, few, many or a class for expanded clones.

v_gene: TRBV2
d_gene: TRBD1
abundance: many
j_gene: TRBJ1-6
CDR3aa: CASSEVGDSSYNSPLHF
CDR3nt: TGTGCCAGCAGTGAAGTGGGGGACAGCTCCTATAATTCACCCCTCCACTTT

v_gene: TRBV20-1
d_gene: TRBD1
abundance: few
j_gene: TRBJ1-2
CDR3aa: CSAVMTRQGYGYTF
CDR3nt: TGCAGTGCCGTTATGACCCGACAGGGCTATGGCTACACCTTC

v_gene: TRBV5-1
d_gene: -
abundance: few
j_gene: TRBJ2-7
CDR3aa: CASSLEFETRSYEQYF
CDR3nt: TGCGCCAGCAGCTTAGAGTTTGAGACAAGATCCTACGAGCAGTACTTC

v_gene: TRBV5-6
d_gene: -
abundance: -
j_gene: TRBJ2-7
CDR3aa: CASSRRGPPGGNYEQYF
CDR3nt: TGTGCCAGCAGCCGGCGCGGACCGCCAGGGGGGAACTACGAGCAGTACTTC

v_gene: TRBV15
d_gene: -
abundance: -
j_gene: TRBJ2-7
CDR3aa: CATRSTGTYEQYF
CDR3nt: TGTGCCACCCGCTCCACCGGGACCTACGAGCAGTACTTC

v_gene: TRBV12-3/TRBV12-4
d_gene: -
abundance: -
j_gene: TRBJ2-7
CDR3aa: CASSWGAVNEQYF
CDR3nt: TGTGCCAGCAGTTGGGGGGCGGTCAACGAGCAGTACTTC

v_gene: TRBV6-2/TRBV6-3
d_gene: -
abundance: many
j_gene: TRBJ2-7
CDR3aa: CASSTVPYEQYF
CDR3nt: TGTGCCAGCAGTACAGTTCCCTACGAGCAGTACTTC

v_gene: TRBV12-5
d_gene: -
abundance: -
j_gene: TRBJ1-6
CDR3aa: CASGSDRRWGQPNSPLHF
CDR3nt: TGTGCTAGTGGTTCGGACCGCCGTTGGGGGCAACCCAATTCACCCCTCCACTTT

v_gene: TRBV12-3/TRBV12-4
d_gene: TRBD1
abundance: many
j_gene: TRBJ1-5
CDR3aa: CASSVDRVDQPQHF
CDR3nt: TGTGCCAGCAGTGTGGACAGGGTGGACCAGCCCCAGCATTTT

v_gene: TRBV7-2
d_gene: TRBD2
abundance: many
j_gene: TRBJ2-7
CDR3aa: CASSSTSGASYEQYF
CDR3nt: TGTGCCAGCAGCTCGACTAGCGGGGCATCCTACGAGCAGTACTTC

v_gene: TRBV2
d_gene: -
abundance: -
j_gene: TRBJ1-2
CDR3aa: CASSVQGFGYTF
CDR3nt: TGTGCCAGCAGTGTCCAGGGGTTTGGCTACACCTTC

v_gene: TRBV6-5
d_gene: -
abundance: -
j_gene: TRBJ1-6
CDR3aa: CASSYAEGSSPLHF
CDR3nt: TGTGCCAGCAGTTACGCAGAGGGGAGTTCACCCCTCCACTTT

v_gene: TRBV19
d_gene: TRBD1
abundance: few
j_gene: TRBJ1-2
CDR3aa: CASTPGQVYGYTF
CDR3nt: TGTGCCAGTACCCCCGGACAGGTCTATGGCTACACCTTC

v_gene: TRBV6-1
d_gene: -
abundance: few
j_gene: TRBJ2-4
CDR3aa: CASDSGTFKAKNIQYF
CDR3nt: TGTGCCAGCGATTCCGGGACGTTTAAAGCCAAAAACATTCAGTACTTC

v_gene: TRBV20-1
d_gene: -
abundance: many
j_gene: TRBJ1-2
CDR3aa: CSAGAGDTLRGYTF
CDR3nt: TGCAGTGCGGGAGCCGGAGACACCTTGCGAGGCTACACCTTC

v_gene: TRBV28
d_gene: TRBD1
abundance: many
j_gene: TRBJ2-5
CDR3aa: CASKTPDRGMGETQYF
CDR3nt: TGTGCCAGCAAAACCCCGGACAGGGGTATGGGGGAGACCCAGTACTTC

v_gene: TRBV11-2
d_gene: -
abundance: many
j_gene: TRBJ1-1
CDR3aa: CASRRTLQVREAFF
CDR3nt: TGTGCCAGCAGACGGACTCTCCAGGTTCGCGAAGCTTTCTTT

v_gene: TRBV28
d_gene: TRBD1
abundance: -
j_gene: TRBJ2-7
CDR3aa: CASKPPPTGGYEQYF
CDR3nt: TGTGCCAGCAAACCTCCGCCGACAGGGGGGTACGAGCAGTACTTC

v_gene: TRBV6-5
d_gene: TRBD1
abundance: many
j_gene: TRBJ2-7
CDR3aa: CASSYSGTGEYEQYF
CDR3nt: TGTGCCAGCAGTTACTCTGGGACAGGAGAGTACGAGCAGTACTTC

v_gene: TRBV2
d_gene: -
abundance: -
j_gene: TRBJ1-6
CDR3aa: CASSARDTDSSPLHF
CDR3nt: TGTGCCAGCAGTGCTCGGGACACGGACAGTTCACCCCTCCACTTT

v_gene: TRBV19
d_gene: -
abundance: few
j_gene: TRBJ1-5
CDR3aa: CASSLSPTGLNQPQHF
CDR3nt: TGTGCCAGTAGTCTCTCACCGACAGGACTAAATCAGCCCCAGCATTTT

v_gene: TRBV30
d_gene: -
abundance: many
j_gene: TRBJ2-7
CDR3aa: CAWSSPGRIYEQYF
CDR3nt: TGTGCCTGGAGTTCCCCGGGACGGATATACGAGCAGTACTTC

v_gene: TRBV19
d_gene: TRBD1
abundance: many
j_gene: TRBJ1-5
CDR3aa: CASTRDRVGAQPQHF
CDR3nt: TGTGCCAGTACCAGAGACAGGGTTGGAGCTCAGCCCCAGCATTTT

v_gene: TRBV2
d_gene: -
abundance: -
j_gene: TRBJ1-1
CDR3aa: CASSGVTTDSTEAFF
CDR3nt: TGTGCCAGCAGCGGAGTGACGACAGACAGCACTGAAGCTTTCTTT

v_gene: TRBV12-3/TRBV12-4
d_gene: -
abundance: many
j_gene: TRBJ2-5
CDR3aa: CASSLFLEETQYF
CDR3nt: TGTGCCAGCAGTTTATTCCTAGAAGAGACCCAGTACTTC

v_gene: TRBV14
d_gene: -
abundance: many
j_gene: TRBJ1-2
CDR3aa: CASSQEGSYYGYTF
CDR3nt: TGTGCCAGCAGCCAAGAGGGCAGCTACTATGGCTACACCTTC

v_gene: TRBV28
d_gene: -
abundance: -
j_gene: TRBJ2-7
CDR3aa: CASSLQGAEAEQYF
CDR3nt: TGTGCCAGCAGTCTACAGGGAGCCGAGGCCGAGCAGTACTTC

v_gene: TRBV29-1
d_gene: -
abundance: -
j_gene: TRBJ2-5
CDR3aa: CSVENSRDSPLETQYF
CDR3nt: TGCAGCGTTGAGAATTCCCGGGACTCCCCCTTGGAGACCCAGTACTTC

v_gene: TRBV6-2/TRBV6-3
d_gene: -
abundance: many
j_gene: TRBJ2-7
CDR3aa: CASSHPWVPPILSEQYF
CDR3nt: TGTGCCAGCAGTCACCCTTGGGTACCTCCGATCCTCTCCGAGCAGTACTTC